This T cell receptor beta chain came from a study of beta chain features in type 1 diabetes. Whole-study context: In age, gender and cell yields, patients were similar to healthy donors. Researchers looked at roughly 100,000,000 sorted cells across all samples. Findings and limits, study-wide: The naive, central memory and Treg TCRB repertoires of patients appeared to be more similar to one another than those of healthy donors.

The authors sorted CD4+ naive, central memory, regulatory and stem cell-like memory cells via CD45RO/CCR7/CD25/CD127/CD95/CD27. Looked up from germline, CDR1 is MGHDK and CDR2 is SYGVNS. V lost 6 bases, J lost 0 bases, and 11 bases lay in between. CDR3 length: 15 amino acids. Details on this clone: Its target is unknown.

Isolated RNA was reverse transcribed in full, so expressed TCRB transcripts were sequenced. The protocol was immunoSEQ multiplex PCR, while the TCRdb copy is restricted to in-frame clones and leaves out a portion. The sample carries over 150,000 clones, roughly 8.1% recorded once. This TCR was recovered from a man younger than 35 in good health. The sample was central memory CD4+ T cells from blood. This chain uses TRBV25-1 with TRBJ2-2; tentatively, D is TRBD1 (6 bases). The CDR3 is CASRPGTSNTGELFF. For the CDR3, the DNA is TGTGCCAGCAGACCCGGGACATCGAACACCGGGGAGCTGTTTTTT.